The next 32 T cell receptor beta chains were all read from a single sample in a study of CD8 T cells in Susac syndrome. cDNA came from 0.5 to 1 ug RNA primed by random hexamers. TCRdb redid the calling of the immunoSEQ multiplex PCR reads with MiXCR, one entry per CDR3 protein. The sample includes over 100,000 distinct CDR3 sequences, 95% to 98% of them seen just once. The specimen was CD4+ T cells from PBMCs. The receptor set was obtained from a human donor in good health.

The V and J genes are TRBV11-3 and TRBJ1-1; D is unresolved. This CDR3 is built from 13 residues. The germline gives CDR1 SGHNT, CDR2 YENEEA. Trimming stripped 5 bases from V and 1 base from J, with 8 bases between. The CDR3 bases are TGTGCCAGCAGCAAAGTCAGGAACACTGAAGCTTTCTTT. It is translated as CASSKVRNTEAFF.

This clonotype has just one count. V and J are TRBV12-3 or TRBV12-4 and TRBJ1-6, with 8 nucleotides matching TRBD1. This CDR3 comprises 15 residues. V trimming: 7 bases; J trimming: 10 bases; junction bases outside the gene matches: 12. CDR3 loop: CASTPGGRVGSPLHF. For the CDR3, the DNA is TGTGCCAGCACCCCAGGGGGCAGGGTAGGCTCACCCCTCCACTTT.

The genes are TRBV2 and TRBJ1-3; D gene uncertain. Germline CDR1 reads SNHLY; CDR2 reads FYNNEI. The CDR3 spans 14 residues. Trimming took off 4 bases at V and 0 bases at J, with 7 bases between the two ends. DNA for the CDR3: TGTGCCAGCAGTGCATACTACTCTGGAAACACCATATATTTT. Protein product: CASSAYYSGNTIYF.

The chain combines TRBV30 with TRBJ2-1; no clear D gene. The V end was cut by 3 bases, the J end by 1 base, with 4 bases between. Germline-derived CDR1 and CDR2 are GTSNPN and SVGIG (reference sequence). CDR3 length equals 12 residues. The DNA of the CDR3 is TGTGCCTGGAGGACTTCCTACAATGAGCAGTTCTTC. This gives the protein CAWRTSYNEQFF.

This clonotype was counted once. This rearrangement joins TRBV18 to TRBJ2-1; 9 nucleotides match TRBD1. V lost 4 bases and J lost 9; bases outside the gene matches: 10. In germline, CDR1 is KGHSH, CDR2 LQKENI. The length of the CDR3 is 15 residues. This CDR3 is CASSLAPGQGGEQFF. Written as DNA, the CDR3 is TGTGCCAGCTCACTCGCTCCGGGACAGGGTGGTGAGCAGTTCTTC.

The V call is TRBV6-5, the J call TRBJ2-5; TRBD2 aligns across 12 bases. The CDR3 runs to 17 residues. The junction had 6 bases not matched to a gene; V was cut back by 0 bases and J by 4 bases. Germline CDR1 MNHEY, CDR2 SVGAGI. The CDR3 DNA sequence: TGTGCCAGCAGTTACTCAAGATCGGGACTAGCGGGAGAGACCCAGTACTTC. It translates to CASSYSRSGLAGETQYF.

The V call is TRBV11-2, the J call TRBJ2-5; no clear D. V dropped 7 bases and J dropped 5 bases, with 17 bases sitting between them. The germline gives CDR1 SGHAT, CDR2 FQNNGV. This CDR3 has 14 amino acids. CDR3 protein: CASTSTAVDETQYF. CDR3 DNA: TGTGCCAGCACCTCCACGGCGGTGGATGAGACCCAGTACTTC.

Here the CDR3 reads CASSLEPYNEQFF. For the CDR3, the DNA is TGCGCCAGCAGCTTAGAGCCGTACAATGAGCAGTTCTTC. This chain links TRBV5-1 with TRBJ2-1; D is ambiguous. CDR3 length equals 13 residues. CDR1 SGHRS and CDR2 YFSETQ come from the germline V gene. V was cut by 2 bases and J by 4 bases, with 7 bases left in between.

This rearrangement joins TRBV6-6 to TRBJ1-1; D unclear. This CDR3 has 12 residues. V gave up 8 bases and J gave up 1 base, with 8 bases separating them. Germline loops: CDR1 MNHNY, CDR2 SVGAGI (reference sequence). CDR3 nucleotide sequence: TGTGCCAGCGTTATCGGGAACACTGAAGCTTTCTTT. Its protein is CASVIGNTEAFF.

This clonotype was counted a single time. J is TRBJ2-5 and V is TRBV24-1, with D maybe TRBD1 (6 bases). The CDR3 sequence is 17 residues long. The V end was cut by 4 bases, the J end by 5 bases, with 22 bases between. Germline V CDR1 and CDR2: KGHDR, SFDVKD. The CDR3 loop is CATSDQLGRGDGETQYF. DNA of the CDR3: TGTGCCACCAGTGACCAACTCGGCAGGGGCGATGGGGAGACCCAGTACTTC.

The chain is built from TRBV29-1 and TRBJ1-5, with TRBD1 matching over 8 bases. V was pared by 5 bases and J by 7 bases, with 7 bases of the junction left unmatched. The CDR3 totals 13 residues. Germline V gene data show CDR1 as SQVTM and CDR2 as ANQGSEA. In DNA, the CDR3 is TGCAGCGTTACGGACAGGGTAGACCAGCCCCAGCATTTT. Amino acids: CSVTDRVDQPQHF.

This clonotype came up once. The rearrangement uses TRBV27 and TRBJ2-7, with 14 bases fitting TRBD2. V was clipped by 8 bases and J by 5 bases; unmatched bases: 8. Looked up from germline, CDR1 is MNHEY and CDR2 is SMNVEV (reference sequence). The CDR3 is 15 amino acids. CDR3 coding DNA: TGTGCCAGCTTCGGACTAGCGGGAGGAGGAGACGAGCAGTACTTC. Its translation is CASFGLAGGGDEQYF.

The genes are TRBV3-1 and TRBJ2-7, with 10 bases aligning to TRBD1. CDR3 length equals 14 residues. CDR1 is LGHDT, CDR2 YNNKEL, per germline (reference sequence). V was clipped by 4 bases and J by 5 bases; unmatched bases: 5. Here the CDR3 DNA reads TGTGCCAGCAGCCTAAGGGGACAGGGGAACGAGCAGTACTTC. Its protein is CASSLRGQGNEQYF.

The rearrangement uses TRBV2 and TRBJ2-7; unclear D gene. The V gene's germline CDR1 is SNHLY and CDR2 FYNNEI. CDR3 length: 15 amino acids. Deletions cut 0 bases from V and 4 bases from J, with 13 bases between. The chain's CDR3 is CASSEAAGRAYEQYF. The CDR3 nucleotides are TGTGCCAGCAGTGAAGCGGCAGGAAGGGCTTACGAGCAGTACTTC. Together with reference TRBV2 and TRBJ2-7, the CDR3 gives the full variable domain: EPEVTQTPSHQVTQMGQEVILRCVPISNHLYFYWYRQILGQKVEFLVSFYNNEISEKSEIFDDQFSVERPDGSNFTLKIRSTKLEDSAMYFCASSEAAGRAYEQYFGPGTRLTVT.

The rearrangement joins TRBV5-1 to TRBJ2-5; 13 nucleotides line up with TRBD2. Germline values: CDR1 SGHRS, CDR2 YFSETQ. J lost 4 bases, V lost 2 bases, and 2 bases had no gene match. CDR3 length: 15 residues. In nucleotides, the CDR3 is TGCGCCAGCAGCTTAACTAGCGGGGGGGCAGAGACCCAGTACTTC. Translation gives CASSLTSGGAETQYF.

J is TRBJ2-5 and V is TRBV7-2; 8 bases match TRBD2. The CDR3 contains 14 residues. J lost 3 bases, V lost 3 bases, and 3 bases had no gene match. From germline, CDR1 is SGHTA and CDR2 FQGNSA. The CDR3 loop is CASSFGGGKETQYF. The CDR3 bases are TGTGCCAGCAGCTTCGGCGGGGGGAAAGAGACCCAGTACTTC.

The chain combines TRBV6-4 with TRBJ2-3; D gene unclear. CDR3 length: 13 residues. From germline, CDR1 is MRHNA and CDR2 SNTAGT. Trimming left V 2 bases short and J 5 bases short, with 8 bases between. CDR3 sequence reads: CASSDQRGDTQYF. The CDR3, as DNA: TGTGCCAGCAGTGACCAGCGCGGAGATACGCAGTATTTT.

This clonotype was counted once. V is TRBV7-2 and J is TRBJ1-5; no reliable D call. Germline V CDR1 and CDR2: SGHTA, FQGNSA. V was trimmed by 1 base and J by 6 bases, leaving 7 bases between them. This CDR3 spans 13 amino acids. The CDR3: CASSLEHSQPQHF. The CDR3 DNA reads as TGTGCCAGCAGCTTAGAACACAGTCAGCCCCAGCATTTT.

V usage is TRBV29-1 and J usage is TRBJ2-7; D ambiguous. V was shortened by 2 bases and J by 0 bases, with 14 bases between the two germline ends. Germline lookup yields CDR1 SQVTM and CDR2 ANQGSEA. This CDR3 comprises 15 residues. The DNA of the CDR3 is TGCAGCGTTGAAATCGGCACGAAGAGCTCCTACGAGCAGTACTTC. Translation: CSVEIGTKSSYEQYF.

The chain carries TRBV12-3 or TRBV12-4 and TRBJ1-1; TRBD1 might be the D (6 bases). The CDR3 has 13 amino acids. Between the trimmed V and J ends, which lost 4 bases and 1 base, there was a span of 7 bases. The CDR3 DNA is TGTGCCAGCAGTTCGGGGGCGAACACTGAAGCTTTCTTT. This encodes CASSSGANTEAFF.

The J gene is TRBJ1-4, the V gene TRBV2; no definite D call. The CDR3 has 14 amino acids. Trimming cost V 4 bases and J 8 bases, with 14 bases left between them. The germline V gene encodes CDR1 SNHLY and CDR2 FYNNEI. CDR3 bases: TGTGCCAGCAGTGTTGCAGTGGTTGGCGAAAAACTGTTTTTT. It codes for CASSVAVVGEKLFF.

V and J are TRBV10-3 and TRBJ1-2, with TRBD1 matching over 8 bases. Trimming at V came to 10 bases and at J to 2 bases, leaving 6 bases not matched to a gene. The CDR3 runs 13 residues. CDR1 and CDR2 (germline): ENHRY, SYGVKD. The CDR3 coding sequence is TGTGCCACCGCAGGGGGCGCCAACTATGGCTACACCTTC. Translation gives CATAGGANYGYTF.

This chain links TRBV2 with TRBJ2-2; D possibly matches TRBD1 or TRBD2 (5 bases each). The germline V and J ends were trimmed by 4 bases and 3 bases, with 9 bases remaining between them. Germline assignment: CDR1 SNHLY and CDR2 FYNNEI. CDR3 length: 14 amino acids. CDR3 nucleotide sequence: TGTGCCAGCAGTGGGGACCACTACACCGGGGAGCTGTTTTTT. This translates into CASSGDHYTGELFF.

J is TRBJ1-2 and V is TRBV28, with TRBD1 matching 7 bases. This CDR3 has 14 residues. The V and J ends lost 5 bases and 4 bases, in that order; junction bases with no gene match: 7. CDR1 and CDR2 from the germline V gene are MDHEN and SYDVKM. CDR3 DNA: TGTGCCAGCAGTAACCCGGGACAGATCTATGGCTACACCTTC. Amino acids: CASSNPGQIYGYTF.

This chain joins TRBV18 and TRBJ2-7; the D gene is possibly TRBD1 (5 bases). Trimming left V 3 bases short and J 2 bases short, with 17 bases between. The CDR3 is made up of 16 amino acids. Looked up from germline, CDR1 is KGHSH and CDR2 is LQKENI. DNA of the CDR3: TGTGCCAGCTCACCCCTAGGACACCCCGTGCCCTACGAGCAGTACTTC. This gives the protein CASSPLGHPVPYEQYF.

The gene calls are TRBV2 and TRBJ1-6; 8 nucleotides agree with TRBD1. The CDR3 has 16 residues. The germline gives CDR1 SNHLY, CDR2 FYNNEI. After removal of 4 bases from V and 9 bases from J, the junction contained 11 bases not matched to a gene. The CDR3 sequence: CASSVDRVLVGSPLHF. CDR3 in DNA: TGTGCCAGCAGTGTGGACAGGGTTTTAGTAGGTTCACCCCTCCACTTT.

The CDR3 is CASSSQGQGARGANVLTF. Here the CDR3 DNA reads TGTGCCAGCAGCTCCCAAGGACAGGGGGCGAGAGGGGCCAACGTCCTGACTTTC. V and J are TRBV5-6 and TRBJ2-6; 11 nucleotides line up with TRBD1. In germline, CDR1 is SGHDT, CDR2 YYEEEE. With V trimmed by 3 bases and J by 4 bases, 9 bases remained unmatched. This CDR3 spans 18 amino acids. Full variable domain (missing parts from reference TRBV5-6 and TRBJ2-6): DAGVTQSPTHLIKTRGQQVTLRCSPKSGHDTVSWYQQALGQGPQFIFQYYEEEERQRGNFPDRFSGHQFPNYSSELNVNALLLGDSALYLCASSSQGQGARGANVLTFGAGSRLTVL.

J is TRBJ2-7 and V is TRBV18; D perhaps matches TRBD1 (7 bases). The CDR3 is 17 amino acids. Trimming removed 2 bases from V and 3 bases from J, with 20 bases in between. Germline V gene data show CDR1 as KGHSH and CDR2 as LQKENI. CDR3 sequence (DNA): TGTGCCAGCTCACCATATCAGGGGGGCCTACAGGGCTACGAGCAGTACTTC. Amino acids: CASSPYQGGLQGYEQYF.

The V call is TRBV20-1, the J call TRBJ1-1; no clear D. V was trimmed by 2 bases and J by 0 bases, leaving 19 bases between them. This CDR3 is built from 17 residues. Germline CDR1 DFQATT, CDR2 SNEGSKA (reference sequence). The CDR3 region has the DNA TGCAGTGCTAGATTGCTCGGGTCAGATCGCATGAACACTGAAGCTTTCTTT. Residues: CSARLLGSDRMNTEAFF.

The chain combines TRBV25-1 with TRBJ2-7; tentatively, D is TRBD1 (5 bases). The CDR3 runs to 17 residues. CDR1 is MGHDK, CDR2 SYGVNS, per germline. V was clipped by 2 bases and J by 3 bases, with 20 bases between them. The CDR3 is CASSEGRVYPPIYEQYF. Here the CDR3 DNA reads TGTGCCAGCAGTGAAGGCAGGGTATACCCTCCGATCTACGAGCAGTACTTC.

V usage is TRBV20-1 and J usage is TRBJ1-5; TRBD1 is a possible D gene (6 bases). The CDR3 totals 14 residues. Germline V gene data show CDR1 as DFQATT and CDR2 as SNEGSKA (reference sequence). V lost 5 bases and J 6 bases, leaving 17 bases between the germline ends. CDR3 bases: TGCAGTGCTGCGGGCCTCGGGGGGCGTCAGCCCCAGCATTTT. As protein: CSAAGLGGRQPQHF.

V gene TRBV19 combines with J gene TRBJ1-6, with TRBD1 as a possible D gene (5 bases). The germline V gene has CDR1 LNHDA and CDR2 SQIVND (reference sequence). The CDR3 length is 15 residues. Trimming cost V 3 bases and J 5 bases, with 11 bases left between them. In DNA, the CDR3 is TGTGCCAGTAGTATCGGGGGTGCAAATAATTCACCCCTCCACTTT. Protein sequence: CASSIGGANNSPLHF.